Following are 32 T cell receptor beta chains from one sample sequenced in a study of identical twins. TCRdb re-derived calls from the 5' RACE reads in MiXCR, one entry per CDR3 protein. This table holds approximately 470,000 distinct CDR3 sequences, approximately 14% found once. These data were also reused for a study on yellow fever vaccine responses in identical twins.

Sequenced sample: CD4+ T cells sorted from blood. The source is a woman younger than 35 in good health.

There are a few counts of this clonotype. The chain joins TRBV12-3 or TRBV12-4 to TRBJ2-7; D not resolved. V lost 3 bases and J lost 3, with 6 bases in between. The CDR3 loop spans 12 amino acids. The CDR3 bases are TGTGCCAGCAGTTTGTTGAACTACGAGCAGTACTTC. Translating gives CASSLLNYEQYF.

This chain links TRBV27 with TRBJ2-7, with 9 bases aligning to TRBD2. This CDR3 region has 16 residues. Trimming cost V 3 bases and J 1 base; bases outside gene matches: 7. Germline V gene data show CDR1 as MNHEY and CDR2 as SMNVEV (reference sequence). The CDR3: CASSLAATSGSYEQYF. CDR3 bases: TGTGCCAGCAGTTTGGCCGCGACTAGCGGATCCTACGAGCAGTACTTC.

The rearrangement uses TRBV7-2 and TRBJ2-3; the D gene is possibly TRBD2 (6 bases). The CDR3 extends over 15 amino acids. Germline V gives CDR1 SGHTA, CDR2 FQGNSA. V dropped 3 bases and J dropped 2 bases, with 12 bases sitting between them. CDR3 protein: CASSFSGRPTDTQYF. The CDR3 bases are TGTGCCAGCAGCTTTAGCGGCCGACCCACAGATACGCAGTATTTT.

This sequence joins TRBV11-3 and TRBJ2-3; unclear D gene. The CDR3 spans 15 residues. V lost 1 base to trimming and J lost 3 bases, with 11 bases between them. Germline V gives CDR1 SGHNT, CDR2 YENEEA. For the CDR3, the DNA is TGTGCCAGCAGCTTAGGGGGATATGAGACAGATACGCAGTATTTT. Amino acids: CASSLGGYETDTQYF.

This sequence joins TRBV6-1 and TRBJ2-1; D possibly corresponds to TRBD2 (5 bases). Germline loops: CDR1 MNHNS, CDR2 SASEGT. The CDR3 totals 16 residues. V was clipped by 7 bases and J by 2 bases, with 18 bases between them. CDR3 region: CASTTSSGSAYNEQFF. The DNA for the CDR3 is TGTGCCAGCACCACGTCCAGCGGTTCGGCCTACAATGAGCAGTTCTTC.

The table lists this clonotype with a few counts. The V call is TRBV10-3, the J call TRBJ1-1; 7 bases map to TRBD1. Germline assignment: CDR1 ENHRY and CDR2 SYGVKD. Germline trimming cut 2 bases from V and 1 base from J; bases unmatched to any gene: 4. CDR3 length equals 15 residues. The CDR3 loop reads CAISEGGQRNTEAFF. The DNA for the CDR3 is TGTGCCATCAGTGAGGGGGGACAGAGGAACACTGAAGCTTTCTTT.

The rearrangement links TRBV7-3 to TRBJ2-3; TRBD1 matches at 9 bases. The CDR3 is 15 residues long. The J segment lost 2 bases and the V segment lost 6 bases, leaving 6 bases of the junction unmatched. CDR1 is SGHTA, CDR2 FQGTGA, per germline. CDR3 loop: CASRQTGGSTDTQYF. The CDR3 DNA follows: TGTGCCAGCAGACAGACAGGGGGGTCCACAGATACGCAGTATTTT. The complete variable domain, with remaining parts taken from reference TRBV7-3 and TRBJ2-3, reads GAGVSQTPSNKVTEKGKYVELRCDPISGHTALYWYRQSLGQGPEFLIYFQGTGAADDSGLPNDRFFAVRPEGSVSTLKIQRTERGDSAVYLCASRQTGGSTDTQYFGPGTRLTVL.

The chain carries TRBV6-1 and TRBJ1-1; D is perhaps TRBD1 (5 bases). V was shortened by 8 bases and J by 1 base, with 17 bases between the two germline ends. Germline lookup yields CDR1 MNHNS and CDR2 SASEGT. The CDR3 extends over 15 amino acids. This chain's CDR3 is CASRAPGRPNTEAFF. The CDR3 DNA sequence: TGTGCCAGCCGGGCCCCGGGACGGCCGAACACTGAAGCTTTCTTT.

Many counts were recorded for this clonotype. V is TRBV20-1 and J is TRBJ2-1; 11 bases align to TRBD1. Germline trimming cut 0 bases from V and 6 bases from J; bases unmatched to any gene: 7. The CDR3 sequence is 16 residues long. CDR1 DFQATT and CDR2 SNEGSKA come from the germline V gene (reference sequence). The CDR3 region is CSARDPLGTGGNEQFF. The DNA of the CDR3 is TGCAGTGCTAGAGACCCGCTCGGGACAGGGGGCAATGAGCAGTTCTTC.

This clonotype showed up many times. This chain uses TRBV7-2 with TRBJ2-3; 7 positions agree with TRBD2. Germline CDR1 SGHTA, CDR2 FQGNSA. V lost 5 bases, J lost 6 bases, and 14 bases stayed unmatched. This CDR3 spans 16 amino acids. DNA of the CDR3: TGTGCCAGCAGCCCGACTCCGGGACTAATGGCGGATACGCAGTATTTT. It encodes CASSPTPGLMADTQYF.

In this sample, this clonotype turned up many times. The chain is built from TRBV11-2 and TRBJ2-3; TRBD1 or TRBD2 may be the D gene (5 bases each). Trimming took 5 bases from V and 2 from J, leaving 14 bases between them. Germline loops: CDR1 SGHAT, CDR2 FQNNGV. The CDR3 covers 15 residues. The CDR3 DNA follows: TGTGCCAGCAGCCCCGGGACGGGGAACACAGATACGCAGTATTTT. As protein: CASSPGTGNTDTQYF. Using reference TRBV11-2 and TRBJ2-3 for the parts outside the CDR3, the full variable domain is EAGVAQSPRYKIIEKRQSVAFWCNPISGHATLYWYQQILGQGPKLLIQFQNNGVVDDSQLPKDRFSAERLKGVDSTLKIQPAKLEDSAVYLCASSPGTGNTDTQYFGPGTRLTVL.

In its sample, this clonotype was seen a few times. This chain uses TRBV25-1 with TRBJ2-2, with 9 positions matching TRBD2. Trimming cost V 0 bases and J 4 bases; bases outside gene matches: 3. The CDR3 totals 16 residues. In germline, CDR1 is MGHDK, CDR2 SYGVNS. CDR3 bases: TGTGCCAGCAGTGAATATAGGCGGGGGGGCACCGGGGAGCTGTTTTTT. Amino acids: CASSEYRRGGTGELFF.

The chain is built from TRBV28 and TRBJ1-2; 7 bases match TRBD1. The V and J ends lost 6 bases and 8 bases, in that order; junction bases with no gene match: 15. CDR3 length: 15 amino acids. In germline, CDR1 is MDHEN, CDR2 SYDVKM. The CDR3 region has the DNA TGTGCCAGCAGCAAAAACGACAGGGTCGCTATAGGCTACACCTTC. Amino acid sequence: CASSKNDRVAIGYTF.

This clonotype was found a few times. The chain joins TRBV7-6 to TRBJ2-7; possibly TRBD2 for D (6 bases). CDR3 size: 13 residues. Trimming shortened V by 1 base and J by 4 bases, and 8 bases separated the two germline ends. Germline CDR1 SGHVS, CDR2 FNYEAQ. CDR3 region: CASSLGAGYEQYF. CDR3 bases: TGTGCCAGCAGCTTAGGGGCGGGGTACGAGCAGTACTTC.

This clonotype was seen a handful of times. The chain couples TRBV18 to TRBJ2-1; 12 nucleotides agree with TRBD2. Germline V gene lookup returns CDR1 KGHSH and CDR2 LQKENI. The V segment lost 3 bases and the J segment 4 bases; nucleotides outside the gene matches: 7. This CDR3 contains 17 residues. CDR3 in DNA: TGTGCCAGCTCACCGATTTCGACTAGCGGGGGTTACAATGAGCAGTTCTTC. Translated: CASSPISTSGGYNEQFF.

This chain joins TRBV12-3 or TRBV12-4 and TRBJ2-7; a possible D gene is TRBD1 (5 bases). CDR3 length equals 16 residues. V shed 4 bases and J shed 0 bases, with 16 bases lying between them. The CDR3 DNA follows: TGTGCCAGCAGTTATTCAGGGCTTAAAGGCTCCTACGAGCAGTACTTC. It encodes CASSYSGLKGSYEQYF.

At least ten counts were recorded for this clonotype. The chain is built from TRBV20-1 and TRBJ1-2; D remains unclear. V was pared by 0 bases and J by 8 bases, with 16 bases between. The CDR3 is made up of 14 amino acids. In germline, CDR1 is DFQATT, CDR2 SNEGSKA (reference sequence). The CDR3 coding sequence is TGCAGTGCTAGAGACGGAGGATTGGGTCGCGGCTACACCTTC. It translates to CSARDGGLGRGYTF.

This clonotype was counted only a few times. This sequence joins TRBV7-2 and TRBJ2-4; D tentatively reads TRBD1 or TRBD2 (5 bases each). This CDR3 region has 17 residues. V shed 6 bases and J shed 2 bases, with 20 bases lying between them. Germline V gene sequence: CDR1 SGHTA, CDR2 FQGNSA. CDR3 protein: CASSSGWDGRTKNIQYF. The CDR3 nucleotides are TGTGCCAGCAGTAGTGGGTGGGACGGAAGGACCAAAAACATTCAGTACTTC.

The chain employs TRBV12-3 or TRBV12-4 and TRBJ2-5, with TRBD2 identical over 9 bases. V was clipped by 3 bases and J by 6 bases; unmatched bases: 2. The CDR3 has 13 residues. The CDR3 DNA sequence: TGTGCCAGCAGTTTTAGCGGGAGACAGACCCAGTACTTC. Its translation: CASSFSGRQTQYF.

This clonotype was counted only a few times. V and J are TRBV20-1 and TRBJ2-3; D possibly corresponds to TRBD1 (6 bases). V lost 3 bases and J 4 bases, leaving 14 bases between the germline ends. This CDR3 comprises 14 residues. CDR1 is DFQATT and CDR2 is SNEGSKA in the germline V gene (reference sequence). Written as DNA, the CDR3 is TGCAGTGCTAGGGTGGCAGGGGAAGCAGATACGCAGTATTTT. Translating gives CSARVAGEADTQYF.

The rearrangement uses TRBV7-9 and TRBJ2-7; D is unresolved. The CDR3 runs to 14 residues. Per germline, CDR1 SEHNR and CDR2 FQNEAQ (reference sequence). V lost 1 base, J lost 5 bases, and 12 bases lay in between. CDR3: CASSLDVDLDEQYF. CDR3 DNA: TGTGCCAGCAGCTTAGACGTCGATCTCGACGAGCAGTACTTC. Variable domain in full (rest from reference TRBV7-9 and TRBJ2-7): DTGVSQNPRHKITKRGQNVTFRCDPISEHNRLYWYRQTLGQGPEFLTYFQNEAQLEKSRLLSDRFSAERPKGSFSTLEIQRTEQGDSAMYLCASSLDVDLDEQYFGPGTRLTVT.

The chain's CDR3 is CASSLVGEGAKNIQYF. The DNA of the CDR3 is TGCGCCAGCAGCTTGGTGGGTGAGGGAGCCAAAAACATTCAGTACTTC. This rearrangement joins TRBV5-1 to TRBJ2-4; D perhaps matches TRBD2 (5 bases). Germline CDR1 and CDR2: SGHRS and YFSETQ. The CDR3 runs to 16 residues. Trimming pared 0 bases from V and 0 bases from J, leaving 10 bases between. The variable domain in full, with the rest retrieved from reference TRBV5-1 and TRBJ2-4, is KAGVTQTPRYLIKTRGQQVTLSCSPISGHRSVSWYQQTPGQGLQFLFEYFSETQRNKGNFPGRFSGRQFSNSRSEMNVSTLELGDSALYLCASSLVGEGAKNIQYFGAGTRLSVL.

The chain recombines TRBV15 with TRBJ2-5; possible D gene TRBD1, 5 bases. CDR1 is LNHNV and CDR2 is YYDKDF in the germline V gene (reference sequence). V lost 0 bases and J lost 5, with 13 bases in between. The CDR3 is 15 amino acids. The CDR3 DNA reads TGTGCCACCAGCAGAGATCAGGGATTTCCGGAGACCCAGTACTTC. This sequence encodes CATSRDQGFPETQYF. The complete variable domain, with remaining parts taken from reference TRBV15 and TRBJ2-5, reads DAMVIQNPRYQVTQFGKPVTLSCSQTLNHNVMYWYQQKSSQAPKLLFHYYDKDFNNEADTPDNFQSRRPNTSFCFLDIRSPGLGDTAMYLCATSRDQGFPETQYFGPGTRLLVL.

This clonotype occurred a few times. The rearrangement links TRBV6-2 or TRBV6-3 to TRBJ2-7; D uncertain. V lost 2 bases and J 2 bases, leaving 10 bases between the germline ends. Germline CDR1 and CDR2: MNHEY and SVGEGT. This CDR3 is 14 amino acids long. The CDR3 reads CASSYQRGPYEQYF. The CDR3 DNA is TGTGCCAGCAGTTACCAGCGCGGTCCCTACGAGCAGTACTTC.

This chain uses TRBV7-2 with TRBJ2-1; perhaps TRBD2 as D (6 bases). V was clipped by 1 base and J by 6 bases, with 10 bases between them. The CDR3 has 14 residues. Germline V gives CDR1 SGHTA, CDR2 FQGNSA. CDR3 sequence: CASSLELAANEQFF. Written as DNA, the CDR3 is TGTGCCAGCAGCTTAGAGTTAGCGGCCAATGAGCAGTTCTTC. The whole variable domain, remainder taken from reference TRBV7-2 and TRBJ2-1, is GAGVSQSPSNKVTEKGKDVELRCDPISGHTALYWYRQSLGQGLEFLIYFQGNSAPDKSGLPSDRFSAERTGGSVSTLTIQRTQQEDSAVYLCASSLELAANEQFFGPGTRLTVL.

The sample holds many counts of this clonotype. V gene TRBV12-3 or TRBV12-4 combines with J gene TRBJ2-3, with TRBD2 as a possible D gene (6 bases). Trimming shortened V by 3 bases and J by 2 bases, and 12 bases separated the two germline ends. The CDR3 contains 15 residues. CDR3 nucleotide sequence: TGTGCCAGCAGTTTCGGGGGTCGATACACAGATACGCAGTATTTT. This translates into CASSFGGRYTDTQYF.

This clonotype was observed a few times. The chain uses TRBV6-1 and TRBJ2-3; 9 bases match TRBD1. The CDR3 covers 14 residues. CDR1 and CDR2 (germline): MNHNS, SASEGT. Unmatched junction bases numbered 4, after V lost 6 bases and J lost 3 bases. The CDR3 DNA reads TGTGCCAGCAGGGACAGGGGCCTTACAGATACGCAGTATTTT. Protein sequence: CASRDRGLTDTQYF.

This clonotype was seen a few times. The chain joins TRBV10-3 to TRBJ1-5, with 12 positions matching TRBD1. There are 18 residues in the CDR3. CDR1 and CDR2 (germline): ENHRY, SYGVKD. V lost 2 bases, J lost 6 bases, and 11 bases stayed unmatched. The CDR3 region is CAISEGTGGHGSGQPQHF. CDR3 nucleotides: TGTGCCATCAGTGAGGGGACAGGGGGCCATGGTTCAGGTCAGCCCCAGCATTTT.

This clonotype was recorded at least ten times. This chain uses TRBV3-1 with TRBJ2-1, with a tentative D call TRBD2 (5 bases). CDR3 length: 13 residues. Germline V gene data show CDR1 as LGHDT and CDR2 as YNNKEL (reference sequence). The V end lost 2 bases, the J end lost 9 bases, and 11 bases lay between the germline ends. In nucleotides, the CDR3 is TGTGCCAGCAGCCAATACCTAGCTCGTGAGCAGTTCTTC. Its protein is CASSQYLAREQFF.

The chain links TRBV6-2 or TRBV6-3 to TRBJ2-7; 9 nucleotides agree with TRBD2. Germline V gene lookup returns CDR1 MNHEY and CDR2 SVGEGT. J gave up 2 bases and V 7 bases, and 6 bases lay outside the gene matches. CDR3 length: 14 amino acids. The CDR3 DNA sequence: TGTGCCAGCATGTCTAGCGGGATTACCTACGAGCAGTACTTC. It is translated as CASMSSGITYEQYF.

The sample holds many counts of this clonotype. The V call is TRBV5-1, the J call TRBJ1-4; perhaps TRBD1 as D (6 bases). The CDR3 runs 15 residues. Trimming removed 0 bases at V and 5 bases at J, with 11 bases between. Germline V CDR1 and CDR2: SGHRS, YFSETQ. The CDR3 here is CASSLAGTSNEKLFF. In nucleotides, the CDR3 is TGCGCCAGCAGCTTGGCCGGGACAAGCAATGAAAAACTGTTTTTT.

This chain joins TRBV5-6 and TRBJ2-1; possibly TRBD1 or TRBD2 for D (7 bases each). The V and J ends lost 4 bases and 6 bases respectively, with 20 bases between them. The CDR3 length is 16 residues. Germline-derived CDR1 and CDR2 are SGHDT and YYEEEE. CDR3 residues: CASSPTGEGPRNEQFF. CDR3 bases: TGTGCCAGCAGCCCCACAGGGGAGGGACCCCGCAATGAGCAGTTCTTC.